The source of this T cell receptor beta chain is a study of Graves' ophthalmopathy and Graves' hyperthyroidism. Findings and limits, study-wide: Among expanded thyroid clonotypes above 0.001 frequency, most also occurred in blood.

The CDR3 consists of 13 residues. Germline V gene sequence: CDR1 SQVTM, CDR2 ANQGSEA. V lost 2 bases to trimming and J lost 5 bases, with 12 bases between them. As concerns this clonotype: What it binds is not known.

The TCR beta CDR3 regions underwent amplification from RNA transcripts. Amplification began with first-round RT-PCR using HTBI primers, then second-round multiplex PCR was performed. Using its own MiXCR run on the multiplex PCR reads, TCRdb lists one record per CDR3 protein. The sample includes over 500,000 distinct CDR3 sequences, roughly 20% of them seen just once. The sequence derives from a woman between 18 and 30 years old with stable Graves' hyperthyroidism. Some clones in this sample may be carry-over from other donors' samples. The genes are TRBV29-1 and TRBJ2-5; D unresolved. The source material was peripheral blood. The chain's CDR3 is CSVELGSRETQYF. In nucleotides, the CDR3 is TGCAGCGTTGAACTCGGCAGCCGCGAGACCCAGTACTTC.